This is a list of T cell receptor beta chains from one sample in a study of T cells in Graves' hyperthyroidism and ophthalmopathy. TCRdb re-derived calls from the multiplex PCR reads in MiXCR, one entry per CDR3 protein. This table holds more than 600,000 distinct CDR3 sequences, 15% to 20% found once. The sequenced sample was blood. These receptors were collected from a man between 18 and 29 years old with Graves' hyperthyroidism. The CDR3 runs from the conserved cysteine through the conserved F or W. A D gene is named only where the DNA matches it firmly. The listing skips clone size in some rows; elsewhere it reads once, few, many or a size class.

clone size | D gene | J gene | V gene | CDR3 DNA | CDR3 protein
. | . | TRBJ2-3 | TRBV11-2 | TGTGCCAGCAGCTTAGCTGAAGTCACAGATACGCAGTATTTT | CASSLAEVTDTQYF
. | . | TRBJ2-1 | TRBV6-1 | TGTGCCAGCCGGGTTCGCTTAGCACCCTACAATGAGCAGTTCTTC | CASRVRLAPYNEQFF
many | . | TRBJ2-7 | TRBV2 | TGTGCCAGCAAGCAGGGAACTAGACAGCAGTACTTC | CASKQGTRQQYF
many | . | TRBJ1-1 | TRBV9 | TGTGCCAGCAGCGGGGGCGGGAGCGGGCTAGCTTTCTTT | CASSGGGSGLAFF
many | TRBD2 | TRBJ2-2 | TRBV7-8 | TGTGCCAGCTACGGCGGGAGGATCACCGGGGAGCTGTTTTTT | CASYGGRITGELFF
many | TRBD2 | TRBJ2-1 | TRBV7-3 | TGTGCCAGCAGCGAGGGACTAGGGTACAATGAGCAGTTCTTC | CASSEGLGYNEQFF
. | . | TRBJ2-7 | TRBV6-1 | TGTGCCAGCGCCCCCTCGGCACGGGAGTACGAGCAGTACTTC | CASAPSAREYEQYF
many | . | TRBJ2-5 | TRBV18 | TGTGCCAGCTCCCCCTCACAGGGCGGCCAAGAGACCCAGTACTTC | CASSPSQGGQETQYF
many | TRBD2 | TRBJ2-1 | TRBV28 | TGTGCCAGCAGTGCTACTAGCGGCTCCTACAATGAGCAGTTCTTC | CASSATSGSYNEQFF
many | . | TRBJ2-3 | TRBV6-5 | TGTGCCAGCAGTTACACTGTAGAGCGGAGCACAGATACGCAGTATTTT | CASSYTVERSTDTQYF
many | . | TRBJ2-5 | TRBV29-1 | TGCAGCGTTGAAAGGACAGATCAAGAGACCCAGTACTTC | CSVERTDQETQYF
. | . | TRBJ1-2 | TRBV6-1 | TGTGCCAGCAGTGAAAGGGGGGCGCGGGATGGCTACACCTTC | CASSERGARDGYTF
many | . | TRBJ2-3 | TRBV3-1 | TGTGCCAGCAGCCAAAAAGCCAGCACAGATACGCAGTATTTT | CASSQKASTDTQYF
. | . | TRBJ1-1 | TRBV10-2 | TGTGCCAGCAGCGTCTACAGGGATATGAACACTGAAGCTTTCTTT | CASSVYRDMNTEAFF
many | TRBD2 | TRBJ2-3 | TRBV15 | TGTGCCACCAGCAGAGGACTAGCGGACTACACAGATACGCAGTATTTT | CATSRGLADYTDTQYF
few | TRBD1 | TRBJ2-6 | TRBV5-1 | TGCGCCAGCAGCTTGACGGGACAGGGGGCCTCTGGGGCCAACGTCCTGACTTTC | CASSLTGQGASGANVLTF
many | TRBD1 | TRBJ1-4 | TRBV11-2 | TGTGCCAGTGCCCGGGACAGGGGGACGGCGGGAGAAAAACTGTTTTTT | CASARDRGTAGEKLFF
many | TRBD1 | TRBJ1-1 | TRBV2 | TGTGCCAGCAGGGTGGACAGGCGGGACACTGAAGCTTTCTTT | CASRVDRRDTEAFF
many | TRBD2 | TRBJ2-7 | TRBV7-8 | TGTGCCAGCAGGACAGGGGGGACTAGCGGATACGAGCAGTACTTC | CASRTGGTSGYEQYF
. | . | TRBJ1-6 | TRBV9 | TGTGCCGGCAGTGGAGGACTCAAGAGCTCCTATAATTCACCCCTCCACTTT | CAGSGGLKSSYNSPLHF
. | . | TRBJ1-6 | TRBV20-1 | TGCGGTGCTAGGAGGGGTTCTAGTTCACCCCTCCACTTT | CGARRGSSSPLHF
. | TRBD1 | TRBJ2-7 | TRBV10-3 | TGTGCCATCAGTGCGACAGGGTCCCACTACGAGCAGTACTTC | CAISATGSHYEQYF
few | TRBD1 | TRBJ2-7 | TRBV10-3 | TGTGCCATCAGTTCCGGGACAGGGTTACCCCTCTCCTACGAGCAGTACTTC | CAISSGTGLPLSYEQYF
many | . | TRBJ2-1 | TRBV5-8 | TGTGCCAGCAGCTTGTCTTTGGGGGATGAGCAGTTCTTC | CASSLSLGDEQFF
. | . | TRBJ1-1 | TRBV19 | TGTGCCAGTAGTATTTTGGGACAAGGCAGCACTGAAGCTTTCTTT | CASSILGQGSTEAFF